This is a list of T cell receptor beta chains from one sample in a study of CD8 T cells in ankylosing spondylitis. MiXCR was run by TCRdb on the 5' RACE reads, yielding one entry per CDR3 protein. Among a few hundred thousand distinct CDR3 sequences listed, 20% to 25% were seen once. Sequencing was done on a sample of blood, either unsorted or a sorted T cell fraction (not recorded which). Source of these receptors: a male donor with ankylosing spondylitis. Each CDR3 is given with its conserved first and last residue. Clone size is shown for a subset of rows, as once, few, many or a class of expanded clone.

CDR3,J,size,V
CASRYTGGADTQYF,TRBJ2-3,.,TRBV27
CASFPTIANTGELFF,TRBJ2-2,few,TRBV6-1
CASSQDPARGQFF,TRBJ2-1,few,TRBV4-3
CSVQLPGQGGNSNQPQHF,TRBJ1-5,.,TRBV29-1
CASSLSGTGAATEAFF,TRBJ1-1,.,TRBV7-9
CASRRQGAEVEQYF,TRBJ2-7,many,TRBV12-3/TRBV12-4
CASSLRVMNTEAFF,TRBJ1-1,few,TRBV28
CASSKDQGANQPQHF,TRBJ1-5,.,TRBV7-2
CASSPSIATNEKLFF,TRBJ1-4,few,TRBV5-1
CASSLGATQYF,TRBJ2-3,.,TRBV7-3
CASSLALAPNEQFF,TRBJ2-1,few,TRBV7-2
CASGGVYYNEQFF,TRBJ2-1,few,TRBV19
CSARDSEGKNIQYF,TRBJ2-4,.,TRBV20-1
CASSYRSGRGRWANEKLFF,TRBJ1-4,few,TRBV28
CASSPWTGKSGEQYF,TRBJ2-7,few,TRBV7-9
CASSQGGLAGSNEQFF,TRBJ2-1,.,TRBV3-1
CASSQDRDSSLYEQYF,TRBJ2-7,.,TRBV4-1
CATRPGAFIYEQYF,TRBJ2-7,.,TRBV24-1
CASSQGHSGYFGEQFF,TRBJ2-1,.,TRBV4-1
CASSQRAGLAGGLYNEQFF,TRBJ2-1,few,TRBV4-1
CASRKTADSPLHF,TRBJ1-6,.,TRBV12-3/TRBV12-4
CASSQDGGPARVSFAKNIQYF,TRBJ2-4,.,TRBV4-1
CSARDWRAQYF,TRBJ2-5,few,TRBV20-1
CASSFLGQGARETQYF,TRBJ2-5,few,TRBV28
CASSLTGQATSPLHF,TRBJ1-6,few,TRBV5-5
CASSLGFLQPQHF,TRBJ1-5,.,TRBV11-2
CATLGQGIYEQYF,TRBJ2-7,few,TRBV10-3
CASTLGGGPNTEAFF,TRBJ1-1,few,TRBV6-1
CASSDSGQGVSYGYTF,TRBJ1-2,.,TRBV25-1
CASSHGTATDTQYF,TRBJ2-3,.,TRBV4-1
CSVSAGGYNEQFF,TRBJ2-1,.,TRBV20-1
CASSGGTGSLVINEKLFF,TRBJ1-4,.,TRBV11-2
CASRRGGREGYNEQFF,TRBJ2-1,.,TRBV7-2
CASSTGLADVKGQFF,TRBJ2-1,.,TRBV28
CASRPRQGLALDTQYF,TRBJ2-3,.,TRBV12-3/TRBV12-4
CASSYRRDGNTEAFF,TRBJ1-1,.,TRBV6-5
CASSYPRGSSSYNEQFF,TRBJ2-1,.,TRBV5-1
CSARARRVSEAFF,TRBJ1-1,few,TRBV20-1
CASKSLGADQPQHF,TRBJ1-5,few,TRBV7-2
CSARDSLAGVGEQFF,TRBJ2-1,few,TRBV20-1
CASSLNGARTGELFF,TRBJ2-2,few,TRBV5-1
CAWRGRDRSYEQYF,TRBJ2-7,many,TRBV30
CATSRDLVRDFSYEQYF,TRBJ2-7,few,TRBV15
CASSSLRATSSYEQYF,TRBJ2-7,.,TRBV6-5
CASSHTSGSTDTQYF,TRBJ2-3,few,TRBV3-1
CASSLRQGANNSPLHF,TRBJ1-6,.,TRBV18
CASSPVTSGASYNEQFF,TRBJ2-1,.,TRBV5-1
CASSFRGADNEQFF,TRBJ2-1,few,TRBV12-3/TRBV12-4
CASRRDYQTGTQYF,TRBJ2-5,few,TRBV25-1
CSARGTGPNEQFF,TRBJ2-1,.,TRBV20-1
CSVEDRVRGQTEAFF,TRBJ1-1,.,TRBV29-1
CASSVVAGRTGELFF,TRBJ2-2,.,TRBV9
CAISETGKDYLTPNSYNEQFF,TRBJ2-1,.,TRBV10-3
CASSPLTGGHEKLFF,TRBJ1-4,.,TRBV4-3
CSVGGGDYGYTF,TRBJ1-2,.,TRBV29-1
CASSYAGSNSPLHF,TRBJ1-6,.,TRBV6-5
CASSPGQGTVEQYF,TRBJ2-7,.,TRBV18
CSGRETSGAQFF,TRBJ2-1,few,TRBV29-1
CASSFWLGQGPRAQHF,TRBJ1-5,few,TRBV5-1